Listed below are T cell receptor beta chains from one sample, sequenced in a study of T-cell reconstitution after alpha-beta-depleted transplantation in children. From the PCR reads, TCRdb called clonotypes with MiXCR, one entry per CDR3 protein. The sample holds about 980,000 distinct CDR3 sequences, roughly 29% seen once. The sequencing here drew on PBMCs, mostly from graft donor cells, taken 360 days after TCRalphabeta/CD19-depleted stem cell transplant. These TCRs come from a boy younger than two who had a stem cell transplant for SCID, so the T cells may come from the graft donor. The CDR3 runs from the conserved cysteine through the conserved F or W. The D gene is left open where the match is weak. A clone size is listed for some rows: how often the clone was seen (once, few, many), or a class if it is expanded.

V,J,size,D,DNA,CDR3
TRBV6-2/TRBV6-3,TRBJ1-1,NA,NA,TGTGCCAGCAGTTACCGACTTGGGGAAGCTTTCTTT,CASSYRLGEAFF
TRBV7-2,TRBJ2-3,NA,NA,TGTGCCAGCCGAATGGGGGGGGGGCGGGATACGCAGTATTTT,CASRMGGGRDTQYF
TRBV20-1,TRBJ2-3,few,NA,TGCAGTGCTAGGGGGATTCGCAGGTTCACAGATACGCAGTATTTT,CSARGIRRFTDTQYF
TRBV7-8,TRBJ1-1,NA,NA,TGTGCCAGCAGCTTAGGGTGGGGGGCAGTCCTGAACACTGAAGCTTTCTTT,CASSLGWGAVLNTEAFF
TRBV7-2,TRBJ1-2,few,NA,TGTGCCAGCAGCTTAGATGCGTATGGCTACACCTTC,CASSLDAYGYTF
TRBV4-3,TRBJ2-1,NA,TRBD1,TGCGCCAGCAGCCCCGGGACAGCCCCCGAGGGGCCTTATGAGCAGTTCTTC,CASSPGTAPEGPYEQFF
TRBV28,TRBJ2-7,NA,TRBD2,TGTGCCAGCAGGGCGGCGGGGGAGAGCTCCTACGAGCAGTACTTC,CASRAAGESSYEQYF
TRBV7-9,TRBJ2-3,NA,NA,TGTGCCAGCAGCTTAGTTGGCAGAGTGAGCACAGATACGCAGTATTTT,CASSLVGRVSTDTQYF
TRBV20-1,TRBJ2-1,NA,TRBD2,TGCAGTGCTAGAGACTTAGGGGGACTAGGCAGATATGGTGAGCAGTTCTTC,CSARDLGGLGRYGEQFF
TRBV29-1,TRBJ1-1,NA,NA,TGCAGCGCAGAACTGAACACTGAAGCTTTCTTT,CSAELNTEAFF
TRBV12-3/TRBV12-4,TRBJ2-3,NA,TRBD1,TGTGCCAGCAGCTGGACAGGGAGATGGGCAGATACGCAGTATTTT,CASSWTGRWADTQYF
TRBV9,TRBJ2-5,few,TRBD2,TGTGCCAGCAGCGCTGGACTAGCGGTACAAGAGACCCAGTACTTC,CASSAGLAVQETQYF
TRBV12-3/TRBV12-4,TRBJ2-5,few,NA,TGTGCCAGCAGTCAAAACAGGGCTGAGACCCAGTACTTC,CASSQNRAETQYF
TRBV29-1,TRBJ2-3,NA,NA,TGCAGCGTTGGAGGCACAATAGGGACCAGCACAGATACGCAGTATTTT,CSVGGTIGTSTDTQYF
TRBV5-1,TRBJ2-3,few,TRBD1,TGCGCCAGCAGCTTGGGGGCTACAGGGGCGCCTAGAGTGACAGATACGCAGTATTTT,CASSLGATGAPRVTDTQYF
TRBV5-1,TRBJ2-1,NA,TRBD2,TGCGCCGGCAGCTTTTCGCGGGGGAATGAGCAGTTCTTC,CAGSFSRGNEQFF
TRBV18,TRBJ2-3,NA,NA,TGTGCCAGCTCACCATCCCCCGGACTTAGCACAGATACGCAGTATTTT,CASSPSPGLSTDTQYF
TRBV7-2,TRBJ2-3,NA,TRBD2,TGTGCCAGCAGCGATAGACCGTCGGGACTAGCGGTGAATGGAGCTAGCACAGATACGCAGTATTTT,CASSDRPSGLAVNGASTDTQYF
TRBV12-3/TRBV12-4,TRBJ2-1,NA,TRBD2,TGTGCCAGCAGATCCGGGACTAGCGCCTACAATGAGCAGTTCTTC,CASRSGTSAYNEQFF
TRBV5-6,TRBJ1-2,NA,NA,TGTGCCAGCAGCTTGGGGGCACCCTTTAACTATGGCTACACCTTC,CASSLGAPFNYGYTF
TRBV15,TRBJ2-3,NA,NA,TGTGCCACCAGCAGGGGGGCTGTCGTGGCAGATACGCAGTATTTT,CATSRGAVVADTQYF
TRBV4-2,TRBJ2-5,few,NA,TGTGCCAGCAGCCAGGAATCAAGGGGGTGGCAAGAGACCCAGTACTTC,CASSQESRGWQETQYF
TRBV7-2,TRBJ2-5,few,NA,TGTGCCAGCAGCTTTCCCCGTGGGGCAGGCGAGACCCAGTACTTC,CASSFPRGAGETQYF
TRBV7-8,TRBJ2-5,few,NA,TGTGCCAGCAGGGGGGACCTTCGGGAGACCCAGTACTTC,CASRGDLRETQYF
TRBV12-3/TRBV12-4,TRBJ2-1,NA,NA,TGTGCCAGCAGTTTGGGCAGGGACGATGAGCAGTTCTTC,CASSLGRDDEQFF
TRBV20-1,TRBJ1-3,NA,NA,TGCAGTGCTAGAGTTCGAGGGGGATCTGGAAACACCATATATTTT,CSARVRGGSGNTIYF
TRBV5-1,TRBJ2-3,NA,NA,TGCGCCAGCAGCCGTTCGACCCCCACAGATACGCAGTATTTT,CASSRSTPTDTQYF
TRBV4-1,TRBJ1-2,NA,NA,TGCGCCAGCAGCCAAGACAGGGGTGCTAGAGGCTACACCTTC,CASSQDRGARGYTF
TRBV20-1,TRBJ2-7,few,NA,TGCAGTGCCCCGGTTACTAGTCCCGACGAGCAGTACTTC,CSAPVTSPDEQYF
TRBV24-1,TRBJ2-3,NA,TRBD1,TGTGCCACCAGTGACCCGACAGGGGAGGAGACAGATACGCAGTATTTT,CATSDPTGEETDTQYF
TRBV4-1,TRBJ2-2,NA,NA,TGCGCCAGCAGCCAACCCGGGACTGCGAACACCGGGGAGCTGTTTTTT,CASSQPGTANTGELFF
TRBV27,TRBJ2-1,many,NA,TGTGCCAGCAGTTTTTTCCTGGGAATTCGAGGCGAGCAGTTCTTC,CASSFFLGIRGEQFF
TRBV27,TRBJ1-6,NA,NA,TGTGCCAGCAGTTTGCACAAGGGCGGTGATTCACCCCTCCACTTT,CASSLHKGGDSPLHF
TRBV29-1,TRBJ2-5,NA,TRBD2,TGCAGCGTTGAGAATGTAGCGGGGGAGACCCAGTACTTC,CSVENVAGETQYF
TRBV5-1,TRBJ2-3,NA,TRBD1,TGCGCCAGCAGCTTGGAGGGTCAGGGGGTTGATACGCAGTATTTT,CASSLEGQGVDTQYF
TRBV5-5,TRBJ2-3,few,TRBD2,TGTGCCAGCAGCTACGGGGGGGGGAGGTCAGATACGCAGTATTTT,CASSYGGGRSDTQYF
TRBV29-1,TRBJ2-7,NA,TRBD1,TGCAGCGTTGAAGATGGGATCGGGACAGGGGCACCATACGAGCAGTACTTC,CSVEDGIGTGAPYEQYF
TRBV7-7,TRBJ2-2,NA,TRBD1,TGTGCCAGCAGCGCCGATCAGGGGGACGGGGAGCTGTTTTTT,CASSADQGDGELFF
TRBV12-3/TRBV12-4,TRBJ2-7,NA,NA,TGTGCCAGCAGTTTAGTGCCACGTGGTGAGCAGTACTTC,CASSLVPRGEQYF
TRBV30,TRBJ1-2,NA,TRBD1,TGTGCCTGGAACCCCGCCCCGGGACAGGGGGCACTCTATGGCTACACCTTC,CAWNPAPGQGALYGYTF
TRBV10-3,TRBJ1-2,few,TRBD1,TGTGCCATCAGTAATGGACAGGACCGGCCCTATGGCTACACCTTC,CAISNGQDRPYGYTF
TRBV6-1,TRBJ1-5,NA,TRBD1,TGTGCCAGCGGTCCAGGGGGCGCATCAGGACAGCCCCAGCATTTT,CASGPGGASGQPQHF
TRBV10-3,TRBJ2-2,NA,TRBD1,TGTGCCATCAGTGCTCGGCAGGGGGCTTTTGGGAACACCGGGGAGCTGTTTTTT,CAISARQGAFGNTGELFF
TRBV5-1,TRBJ2-5,few,NA,TGCGCCAGCAGCAGGTTAGGCGGGAACCAAGAGACCCAGTACTTC,CASSRLGGNQETQYF
TRBV12-3/TRBV12-4,TRBJ2-5,many,TRBD1,TGTGCCAGCAGTCCTCGACAGGGTCAAGAGACCCAGTACTTC,CASSPRQGQETQYF
TRBV9,TRBJ2-7,NA,NA,TGTGCCAGCAGCCCCCTCGGGTGGGGGGCTACGGGAGAGCAGTACTTC,CASSPLGWGATGEQYF
TRBV5-8,TRBJ2-3,many,NA,TGTGCCAGCAGCTTGGGCAGGGCCGCAGATACGCAGTATTTT,CASSLGRAADTQYF
TRBV6-2/TRBV6-3,TRBJ2-5,NA,NA,TGTGCCAGCAGTTTGGTGGTAACGACCCAGTACTTC,CASSLVVTTQYF
TRBV12-3/TRBV12-4,TRBJ2-7,few,NA,TGTGCCAGCACGAAGACAGGCGGCTTCTACGAGCAGTACTTC,CASTKTGGFYEQYF
TRBV29-1,TRBJ2-7,NA,NA,TGCAGCGTGGGAATTGGGGGAGGCTACGAGCAGTACTTC,CSVGIGGGYEQYF